One TCR beta chain is described in this entry. The specificity of this receptor is unknown. There are no base qualities to consult, and no much larger clone falls within one base. These data are taken from a study of OX40 agonist ivuxolimab in advanced cancers. With respect to the entire study: The costimulatory receptor OX40 (CD134) was targeted by ivuxolimab, a fully human IgG2 agonistic monoclonal antibody. Intravenous ivuxolimab was administered to patients every 2 weeks at six dose levels: 0.01, 0.1, 0.3, 1.5, 3 and 10 mg/kg. Of the 50 to 55 patients in dose escalation, approximately 20 had hepatocellular carcinoma, about 15 had melanoma, 9 had renal cell carcinoma and 9 had head and neck cancer. In the dose-escalation cohort, roughly 80% of patients were male, and the mean age was approximately 55 years, with a range of about 23 to 80. Patients were allowed to have had prior anti-PD-1, anti-PD-L1 or anti-CTLA-4 therapy, and around 37% of the dose-escalation patients had previously received checkpoint inhibitors. Partial responses occurred in three dose-escalation patients: two with cutaneous melanoma and one with hepatocellular carcinoma. Peripheral TCRbeta sequencing aimed to test whether ivuxolimab altered TCR sequence diversity and caused clonal T-cell expansion. The paper covers the monotherapy dose-escalation part of the phase I ivuxolimab trial, which included N ≈ 54 patients.

Points the paper makes about the study in general: At doses from 0.1 to 3.0 mg/kg, clonal expansion was seen in both CD4+ and CD8+ blood T cells between baseline and week 6. After ivuxolimab, expanded clones were on average more numerous among CD8+ T cells than among CD4+ T cells. In the 0.1-3.0 mg/kg groups, partial responders were among the patients with the lowest normalized peripheral clonal expansion, particularly in CD8+ T cells. Which antigens the clonally expanded peripheral T cells were specific for was not determined. Low levels of normalized T-cell clonal expansion were also seen in some patients who did not respond.

For sequencing of the TCRbeta CDR3 region, genomic DNA was extracted from the sorted cells. TCRbeta CDR3 regions were sequenced using the immunoSEQ Assay. The clones in this table, taken by TCRdb from immuneACCESS, are in-frame only. Not every clone is retained; where verified, under half of the shortfall comes from an unresolved V gene, and the cause of the rest is unknown. The sample table records about 72,000 clones; roughly 87% of these occur just once. The ten largest clones capture approximately 1.4% of the sample. Patients with a history of autoimmune disease or receiving systemic immunosuppression were excluded from the trial. In every dose cohort, peripheral blood was drawn for TCR sequencing at baseline, cycle 4 day 1, and cycle 7 day 1. Samples were obtained from an open-label, multicenter, first-in-human phase I dose-escalation trial of ivuxolimab. Adults with locally advanced or metastatic head and neck squamous cell, hepatocellular, melanoma or renal cell carcinoma were enrolled in the trial. Before TCR sequencing, CD4+ T cells and CD8+ T cells from peripheral blood were sorted into separate populations.

The CDR3 starts with the cysteine, ends with the phenylalanine, and has 14 residues. Only CDR3 DNA is held: 42 bases, read in frame from base 1. The junction shows trimming of 4 bases on V and 8 bases on J, and the gene matches do not reach 9 bases of it. In the germline V gene, CDR1 corresponds to SGHRS and CDR2 to YFSETQ. Sequencing used CD4+ or CD8+ T cells sorted from blood, obtained in a trial of the OX40 agonist ivuxolimab. The origin of this receptor is an adult with an advanced solid tumor such as melanoma, head and neck, liver or kidney cancer. In this chain, TRBV5-1 is recombined with TRBJ1-1; 9 nucleotides in the junction match TRBD1. The nucleotide sequence is TGCGCCAGCAGCATAGCCCGGACAGGGGACGAAGCTTTCTTT. This encodes CASSIARTGDEAFF.